This T cell receptor beta chain was captured by sequencing in a study of blood T cell repertoires in COVID-19. The wider study: Samples representing acute and convalescent COVID-19 were sourced from the United States, Italy and Spain. The cDNA or gDNA used as material had been derived from T cells, B-cell-depleted T cells, or PBMCs.

Profiling relied on immunoSEQ multiplex PCR, and the TCRdb table lists in-frame clones only, not all of them. Seen here are about 200,000 clones, around 94% observed once, and the top ten hold roughly 0.76%. With 0 bases clipped from V and 2 bases from J, the junction kept 7 bases outside the gene matches. Germline V gives CDR1 SGDLS, CDR2 YYNGEE. The CDR3 sequence is 19 residues long. What was sequenced was peripheral blood. The chain has TRBV9 and TRBJ2-1; 14 nucleotides agree with TRBD2. This receptor was obtained from a man aged 25 to 40 with COVID-19, enrolled during active disease. CDR3 residues: CASSVVTTSGGVTYNEQFF. The CDR3 region has the DNA TGTGCCAGCAGCGTAGTAACGACTAGCGGGGGGGTTACCTACAATGAGCAGTTCTTC.